Reported below is one T cell receptor beta chain. Its specificity is unknown. Germline and junction disagree at one end, which may indicate a read error. The data were taken from a study of cytomegalovirus exposure and HLA in healthy donors. Across the study: Among 350 to 500 genotyped donors, roughly 81% fell in the Caucasian-associated ancestry cluster.

CDR3 size: 12 residues. Germline loops: CDR1 SEHNR, CDR2 FQNEAQ (reference sequence). Both 60 Vbeta primers and 13 Jbeta primers went into the PCR. Sequenced by immunoSEQ multiplex PCR; TCRdb stores in-frame clones only, minus some. The sample has under 150,000 clones, approximately 85% seen once. Findings and limits, study-wide: In a later analysis, parvovirus B19, influenza, CMV and Epstein-Barr virus appeared linked to several top co-occurrence clusters. An analysis was carried out later, and it reportedly showed fewer N-insertions in an Asian-associated ancestry cluster than the approximately 710-donor mean. Earlier findings revealed that most TCR beta V segments proved productive either about 87% or about 30% of the time.

The chain has TRBV7-9 and TRBJ2-7, with D tentatively TRBD2 (5 bases). Sequencing input: PBMCs. This clonotype was sampled from a woman in her thirties in good health and CMV-seropositive. CDR3 protein: CSSSLSSGEQYF. CDR3 nucleotide sequence: TGTTCCAGCAGCCTGAGCAGCGGCGAGCAGTACTTC.